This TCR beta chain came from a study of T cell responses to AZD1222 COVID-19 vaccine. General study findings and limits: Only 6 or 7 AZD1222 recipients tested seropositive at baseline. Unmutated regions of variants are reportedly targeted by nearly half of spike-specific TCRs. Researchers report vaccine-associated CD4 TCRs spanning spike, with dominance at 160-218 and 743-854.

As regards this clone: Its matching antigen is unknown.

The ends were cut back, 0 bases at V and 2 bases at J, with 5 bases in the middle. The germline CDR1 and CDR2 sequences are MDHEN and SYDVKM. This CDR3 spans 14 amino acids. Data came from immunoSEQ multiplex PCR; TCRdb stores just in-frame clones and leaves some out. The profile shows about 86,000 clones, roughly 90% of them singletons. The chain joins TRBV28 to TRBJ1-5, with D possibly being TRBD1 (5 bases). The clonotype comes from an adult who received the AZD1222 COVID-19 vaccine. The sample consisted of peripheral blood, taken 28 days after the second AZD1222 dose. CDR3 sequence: CASSLWGRNQPQHF. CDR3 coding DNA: TGTGCCAGCAGTTTATGGGGACGCAATCAGCCCCAGCATTTT. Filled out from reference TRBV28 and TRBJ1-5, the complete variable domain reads DVKVTQSSRYLVKRTGEKVFLECVQDMDHENMFWYRQDPGLGLRLIYFSYDVKMKEKGDIPEGYSVSREKKERFSLILESASTNQTSMYLCASSLWGRNQPQHFGDGTRLSIL.